The rows below give T cell receptor beta chains drawn from one sample of a study of response to subunit inactivated influenza vaccine. TCRdb reprocessed the RT-PCR reads via MiXCR and lists one record per CDR3 protein. Found here are around 850,000 distinct CDR3 sequences, 18% of them singletons; the top ten hold approximately 10%. Source: PBMCs from blood, taken more than 4 days after vaccination. The source is a man aged 45-65 years who received an inactivated influenza vaccine. Both conserved end residues are part of each CDR3. A D gene is named only where the DNA matches it firmly. Expanded clones are given a class, and other clones once, few, many or no size at all.

abundance	v_gene	d_gene	j_gene	CDR3nt	CDR3aa
.	TRBV11-2	.	TRBJ1-3	TGTGCCAGCAGCTATATTGGGGCAGGAAACACCATATATTTT	CASSYIGAGNTIYF
few	TRBV5-1	.	TRBJ1-2	TGCGCCAGCAGCTTGGGGGGGCCGGCTGGCTACACCTTC	CASSLGGPAGYTF
.	TRBV5-1	TRBD1	TRBJ2-1	TGCCCCAGCAGCAACATAATGGGACAGGGCAATGAGCAGTTCTTC	CPSSNIMGQGNEQFF
.	TRBV29-1	TRBD1	TRBJ2-5	TGCAGCGTTGAAGTCGGGACAGGCTATGCGGCCCAGTACTTC	CSVEVGTGYAAQYF
.	TRBV25-1	.	TRBJ2-7	TGTGCCAGCAGTCCCCTCGGGGGGCCTGGCGAGCAGTACTTC	CASSPLGGPGEQYF
few	TRBV12-3/TRBV12-4	.	TRBJ2-1	TGTGCCAGCAGTTTAGAGGATGCACTAGGCAATGAGCAGTTCTTC	CASSLEDALGNEQFF
.	TRBV29-1	.	TRBJ2-3	TGCAGCGTCGCCCGGACAGTTAGAACGGATACGCAGTATTTT	CSVARTVRTDTQYF
.	TRBV5-1	.	TRBJ2-5	TGCGCCAGCAGCTTACCCTGGACAGAACAAGAGACCCAGTACTTC	CASSLPWTEQETQYF
.	TRBV20-1	.	TRBJ1-2	TGCAGTGCTACAAAGGGCGTCGATGGCTACACCTTC	CSATKGVDGYTF
.	TRBV5-6	.	TRBJ1-5	TGTGCCAGCAGCTTACAGGGAATTCAGCCCCAGCATTTT	CASSLQGIQPQHF
.	TRBV20-1	TRBD1	TRBJ1-1	TGCAGTGCTAGAGATACAGGGGGCGCGGGCACTGAAGCTTTCTTT	CSARDTGGAGTEAFF
.	TRBV4-1	TRBD1	TRBJ1-1	TGCGCCAGCAGCCAAGGGACAGGGGATCGGATTGAAGCTTTCTTT	CASSQGTGDRIEAFF
few	TRBV5-8	.	TRBJ2-7	TGTGCCAGCAGCTTGCTTACACGTATAGCCTACGAGCAGTACTTC	CASSLLTRIAYEQYF
few	TRBV7-8	TRBD2	TRBJ2-1	TGTGCCAGCAGCTTAGTCTTTCGTCTAGCGGTGAATGAGCAGTTCTTC	CASSLVFRLAVNEQFF
.	TRBV7-9	TRBD2	TRBJ2-1	TGTGCCAGCAGCTCTCCAGCTAGCGGGAGACCCAATGAGCAGTTCTTC	CASSSPASGRPNEQFF
.	TRBV15	TRBD1	TRBJ2-7	TGTGCCACCAGCGGGACCAGGGGGCCGGGAGAGCAGTACTTC	CATSGTRGPGEQYF
few	TRBV12-3/TRBV12-4	TRBD1	TRBJ1-5	TGTGCCAGCAGTTTAGGGGGACAGCTGAATCAGCCCCAGCATTTT	CASSLGGQLNQPQHF
few	TRBV3-1	.	TRBJ2-7	TGTGCCAGCAGCCGTTCAAGAGGAGGGACGGAGTACTTC	CASSRSRGGTEYF
.	TRBV12-3/TRBV12-4	.	TRBJ1-5	TGTGCCAGCAGTTTCGATGACAAGAATCAGCCCCAGCATTTT	CASSFDDKNQPQHF
few	TRBV15	.	TRBJ1-5	TGTGCCACCAGCAGAGAAGTAGGCAATCAGCCCCAGCATTTT	CATSREVGNQPQHF
many	TRBV20-1	TRBD2	TRBJ2-3	TGCAGTGCTAGGTCACTTAGCGGGGGCGGCACAGATACGCAGTATTTT	CSARSLSGGGTDTQYF
few	TRBV5-1	TRBD1	TRBJ2-5	TGCGCCAGCAGCCGGGACAGGGTGGGCCAAGAGACCCAGTACTTC	CASSRDRVGQETQYF
.	TRBV18	.	TRBJ2-7	TGTGCCAGCTCAGAACCCGGGACATTTTACGAGCAGTACTTC	CASSEPGTFYEQYF
few	TRBV3-1	TRBD1	TRBJ1-5	TGTGCCAGCAGCCTTACGACAGGGTTCAATCAGCCCCAGCATTTT	CASSLTTGFNQPQHF
.	TRBV5-5	.	TRBJ2-3	TGTGCCAGCAGCTCCCGGACCACAGATACGCAGTATTTT	CASSSRTTDTQYF
.	TRBV7-2	TRBD1	TRBJ1-4	TGTGCCAGCAGCTTAGAGGGGGCGTCGACTAATGAAAAACTGTTTTTT	CASSLEGASTNEKLFF
many	TRBV29-1	.	TRBJ2-7	TGCAGCGTTGAAGTTCGGGGAAGGGACTACGAGCAGTACTTC	CSVEVRGRDYEQYF
.	TRBV3-1	.	TRBJ2-2	TGTGCCAGCAGCCAAGGGTTGCCCATAATCACCGGGGAGCTGTTTTTT	CASSQGLPIITGELFF
.	TRBV20-1	TRBD2	TRBJ2-5	TGCAGTGCTAGCAGTCCTAGCGGGGGACTAAAGACCCAGTACTTC	CSASSPSGGLKTQYF
.	TRBV28	.	TRBJ2-4	TGTGCCAGCAGTTTTTCCGGAAACATTCAGTACTTC	CASSFSGNIQYF
few	TRBV29-1	.	TRBJ1-5	TGCAGCGTGGGGGACATCAATCAGCCCCAGCATTTT	CSVGDINQPQHF
.	TRBV9	.	TRBJ2-1	TGTGCCAGCAGCGCCGGGACTGCAAACAATGAGCAGTTCTTC	CASSAGTANNEQFF
.	TRBV20-1	.	TRBJ2-6	TGCAGTGCTAGAGGGTCAGGGGGGTCGTGGGGGGCCAACGTCCTGACTTTC	CSARGSGGSWGANVLTF
.	TRBV24-1	TRBD2	TRBJ2-7	TGTGCCACCAGTTCCGGGACTAGCGGGAGAAGGTACGAGCAGTACTTC	CATSSGTSGRRYEQYF
.	TRBV20-1	.	TRBJ2-1	TGCAGTGCGGGGCAGGGGCTAAGCTCCTACAATGAGCAGTTCTTC	CSAGQGLSSYNEQFF
many	TRBV20-1	.	TRBJ2-1	TGCAGTGCTAGCAATACAGGGCAGGCTGAGCAGTTCTTC	CSASNTGQAEQFF
.	TRBV12-3/TRBV12-4	.	TRBJ1-1	TGTGCCAGCAGGGAACAGGGGAACACTGAAGCTTTCTTT	CASREQGNTEAFF
few	TRBV7-9	.	TRBJ1-1	TGTGCCAGCAGCTTATATGGAAGCACTGAAGCTTTCTTT	CASSLYGSTEAFF
.	TRBV12-3/TRBV12-4	TRBD1	TRBJ2-3	TGTGCCAGCAGTTTAGGACCGACGGGACAGGGAGTCTTGAGCACAGATACGCAGTATTTT	CASSLGPTGQGVLSTDTQYF